These 9 T cell receptor beta chains were sequenced from one sample in a study of PD-1 blockade in classical Hodgkin lymphoma. TCRdb's table, derived via immunoSEQ multiplex PCR, lists solely in-frame clones and lacks some. The sample has some 41,000 clones; 76% are singletons. No patient escaped relapse after autologous stem cell transplantation, and brentuximab vedotin exposure varied. Sample: peripheral blood mononuclear cells (PBMCs), taken at baseline. The receptors shown here come from a human donor with classical Hodgkin lymphoma.

The rearrangement links TRBV21-1 to TRBJ2-7; the table's D gene call, TRBD2, was not cross checked with the DNA. TRBV21-1 is shown as a pseudogene. This CDR3 spans 13 amino acids. DNA for the CDR3: TGTGCCAGCATAGCGGTGGCTGCCTACGAGCAGTACTTC. This codes for CASIAVAAYEQYF.

V gene TRBV5-5 combines with J gene TRBJ2-5, with D possibly being TRBD1 or TRBD2 (5 bases each). V lost 2 bases to trimming and J lost 4 bases, with 12 bases between them. Germline V lookup: CDR1 SGHKS, CDR2 YYEKEE (reference sequence). This CDR3 has 14 amino acids. The CDR3 sequence: CASSFPAGRETQYF. The CDR3 region has the DNA TGTGCCAGCAGCTTTCCGGCAGGGAGAGAGACCCAGTACTTC.

The rearrangement links TRBV10-1 to TRBJ2-1; D perhaps matches TRBD2 (6 bases). The CDR3 extends over 13 amino acids. The V end lost 4 bases, the J end lost 9 bases, and 13 bases lay between the germline ends. Germline CDR1 reads WNHNN; CDR2 reads SYGVQD (reference sequence). The CDR3 loop is CASSAGLEGEQFF. CDR3 DNA sequence: TGCGCCAGCAGTGCGGGACTGGAGGGTGAGCAGTTCTTC.

J is TRBJ2-2 and V is TRBV28; TRBD1 is a possible D gene (5 bases). The germline CDR1 and CDR2 sequences are MDHEN and SYDVKM. The V end was cut by 7 bases, the J end by 1 base, with 16 bases between. There are 16 residues in the CDR3. The CDR3 region has the DNA TGTGCCAGCACCCTAGGGGTGGATCGGAACACCGGGGAGCTGTTTTTT. It yields the protein CASTLGVDRNTGELFF. Full variable domain (remainder filled in from reference TRBV28 and TRBJ2-2): DVKVTQSSRYLVKRTGEKVFLECVQDMDHENMFWYRQDPGLGLRLIYFSYDVKMKEKGDIPEGYSVSREKKERFSLILESASTNQTSMYLCASTLGVDRNTGELFFGEGSRLTVL.

This clone came up a few times. V gene TRBV10-2 combines with J gene TRBJ2-2; maybe TRBD1 (6 bases). The CDR3 has 17 residues. Trimming shortened V by 2 bases and J by 2 bases, and 15 bases separated the two germline ends. Germline V CDR1 and CDR2: WSHSY, SAAADI. The CDR3 sequence is CASSERTALPNTGELFF. CDR3 nucleotide sequence: TGCGCCAGCAGTGAGCGGACAGCACTTCCAAACACCGGGGAGCTGTTTTTT.

The chain links TRBV5-1 to TRBJ1-1; D is uncertain. Trimming stripped 0 bases from V and 1 base from J, with 4 bases between. Germline loops: CDR1 SGHRS, CDR2 YFSETQ. This CDR3 contains 13 residues. The CDR3 sequence: CASSLGGNTEAFF. CDR3 in DNA: TGCGCCAGCAGCTTGGGCGGGAACACTGAAGCTTTCTTT.

This chain uses TRBV7-9 with TRBJ2-5; 8 bases are shared with TRBD2. CDR1 is SEHNR and CDR2 is FQNEAQ in the germline V gene (reference sequence). The ends lost 5 bases at V and 4 bases at J; junction bases unmatched: 15. The CDR3 covers 17 residues. The DNA of the CDR3 is TGTGCCAGCAGCCAAACAGCGGGAGAAATCCATCCAGAGACCCAGTACTTC. Translated, it gives CASSQTAGEIHPETQYF.

The sample holds one count of this clone. This chain links TRBV28 with TRBJ2-7; D gene uncertain. The CDR3 totals 16 residues. The germline CDR1 and CDR2 sequences are MDHEN and SYDVKM. V lost 2 bases and J lost 0, with 14 bases in between. CDR3: CASSLPPTPSSYEQYF. The DNA of the CDR3 is TGTGCCAGCAGTTTACCACCCACCCCAAGCTCCTACGAGCAGTACTTC.

This clone appeared a few times. The chain links TRBV5-1 to TRBJ2-7, with 8 bases lining up with TRBD1. Looked up from germline, CDR1 is SGHRS and CDR2 is YFSETQ. This CDR3 comprises 16 residues. V was clipped by 0 bases and J by 0 bases; unmatched bases: 5. The CDR3 sequence is CASSLGQGSSSYEQYF. As DNA, the CDR3 is TGCGCCAGCAGCTTGGGACAGGGGTCGAGCTCCTACGAGCAGTACTTC.